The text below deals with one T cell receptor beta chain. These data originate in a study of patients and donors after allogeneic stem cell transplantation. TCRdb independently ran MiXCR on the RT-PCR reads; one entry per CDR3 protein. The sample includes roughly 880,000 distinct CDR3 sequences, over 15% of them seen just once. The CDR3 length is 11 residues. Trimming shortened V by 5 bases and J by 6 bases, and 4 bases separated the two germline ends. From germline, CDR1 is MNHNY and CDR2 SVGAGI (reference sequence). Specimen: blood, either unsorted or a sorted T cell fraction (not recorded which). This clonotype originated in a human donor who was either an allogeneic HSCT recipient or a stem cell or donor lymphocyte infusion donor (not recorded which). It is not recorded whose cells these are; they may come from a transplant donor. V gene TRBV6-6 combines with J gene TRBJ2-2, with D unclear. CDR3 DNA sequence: TGTGCCAGCAGTATGGCCGGGGAGCTGTTTTTT. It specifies CASSMAGELFF.